This T cell receptor (beta chain) emerged from a study of cytotoxic CD8 clonotypes in ibrutinib-treated CLL. Study overall: Overall, about 25 responses were partial and 2 complete; following median roughly 62 months, 14 patients stayed remitted and approximately 12 progressed. Findings and caveats of the study: Baseline clonality, above age-matched healthy donor levels, tracked circulating CD8+ T-cell counts. Clonality went up at the time of ibrutinib response, stayed stable in sustained remission, and later dropped back toward its baseline level at progression.

A word on this clone: The antigen is undetermined.

Depth targeted 1 in 200,000 to 1 in 1 million T cells, averaging around 10x coverage per clonotype. TCRdb's copy holds only in-frame clones and misses some; the assay was immunoSEQ multiplex PCR. The data show about 160,000 clones, with around nine tenths seen just once and roughly 3% held by the top ten. V lost 8 bases and J 3 bases, leaving 14 bases between the germline ends. Germline lookup yields CDR1 MNHNY and CDR2 SVGAGI (reference sequence). This CDR3 is built from 13 residues. This specimen consisted of PBMCs, obtained at disease progression, from a patient treated with ibrutinib. The chain carries TRBV6-6 and TRBJ2-7; D gene uncertain. The receptor comes from a human donor with chronic lymphocytic leukemia. The CDR3 reads CASRGQNHYEQYF. CDR3 in DNA: TGTGCCAGCCGCGGCCAGAACCACTACGAGCAGTACTTC.